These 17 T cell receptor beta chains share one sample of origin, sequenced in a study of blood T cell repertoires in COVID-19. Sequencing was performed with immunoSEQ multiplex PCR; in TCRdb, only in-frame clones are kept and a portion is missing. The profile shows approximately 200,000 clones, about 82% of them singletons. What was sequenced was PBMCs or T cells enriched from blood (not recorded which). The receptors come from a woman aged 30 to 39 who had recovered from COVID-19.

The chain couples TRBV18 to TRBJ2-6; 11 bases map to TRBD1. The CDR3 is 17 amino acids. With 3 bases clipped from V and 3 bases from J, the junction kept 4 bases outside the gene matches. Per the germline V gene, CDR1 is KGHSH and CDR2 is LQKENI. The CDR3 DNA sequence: TGTGCCAGCTCACCGGGGACAGGGGGAAGTGGGGCCAACGTCCTGACTTTC. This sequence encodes CASSPGTGGSGANVLTF. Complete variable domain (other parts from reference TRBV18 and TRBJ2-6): NAGVMQNPRHLVRRRGQEARLRCSPMKGHSHVYWYRQLPEEGLKFMVYLQKENIIDESGMPKERFSAEFPKEGPSILRIQQVVRGDSAAYFCASSPGTGGSGANVLTFGAGSRLTVL.

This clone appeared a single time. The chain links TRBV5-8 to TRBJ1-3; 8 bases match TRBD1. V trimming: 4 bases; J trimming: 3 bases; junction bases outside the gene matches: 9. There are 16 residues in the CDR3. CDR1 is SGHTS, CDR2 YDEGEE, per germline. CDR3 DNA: TGTGCCAGCAGCCCAGGACAGGGAGGGTTTGGAAACACCATATATTTT. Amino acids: CASSPGQGGFGNTIYF.

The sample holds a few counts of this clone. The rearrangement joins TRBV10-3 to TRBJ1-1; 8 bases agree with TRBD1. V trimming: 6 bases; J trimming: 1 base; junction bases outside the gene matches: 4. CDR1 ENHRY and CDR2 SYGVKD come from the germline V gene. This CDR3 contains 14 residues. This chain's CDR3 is CAIRIDRGNTEAFF. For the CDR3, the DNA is TGTGCCATCAGGATAGACAGGGGGAACACTGAAGCTTTCTTT.

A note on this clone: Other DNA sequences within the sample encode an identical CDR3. The CDR3: CASSFSSSYNEQFF. Here the CDR3 DNA reads TGTGCCAGCAGTTTTTCCTCGAGCTACAATGAGCAGTTCTTC. The chain has TRBV28 and TRBJ2-1; D unresolved. CDR3 size: 14 residues. V was shortened by 3 bases and J by 3 bases, with 9 bases between the two germline ends. Germline CDR1 is MDHEN and CDR2 is SYDVKM.

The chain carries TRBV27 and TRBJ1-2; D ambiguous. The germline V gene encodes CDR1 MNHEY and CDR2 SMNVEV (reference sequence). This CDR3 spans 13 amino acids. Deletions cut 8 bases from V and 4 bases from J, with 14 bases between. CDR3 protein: CASSLNPLYGYTF. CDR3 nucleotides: TGTGCCAGCTCTTTAAATCCCCTCTATGGCTACACCTTC.

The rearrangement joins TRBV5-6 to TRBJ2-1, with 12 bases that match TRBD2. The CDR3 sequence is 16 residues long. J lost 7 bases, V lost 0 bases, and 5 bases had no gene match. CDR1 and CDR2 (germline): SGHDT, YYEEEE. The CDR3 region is CASSLGLAGDRNEQFF. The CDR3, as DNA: TGTGCCAGCAGCTTGGGACTAGCGGGAGACCGAAATGAGCAGTTCTTC.

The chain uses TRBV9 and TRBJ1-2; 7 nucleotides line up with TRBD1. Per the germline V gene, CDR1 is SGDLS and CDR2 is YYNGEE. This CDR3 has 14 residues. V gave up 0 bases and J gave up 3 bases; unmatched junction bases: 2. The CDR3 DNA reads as TGTGCCAGCAGCGTAGGAGGGGGCCACTATGGCTACACCTTC. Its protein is CASSVGGGHYGYTF.

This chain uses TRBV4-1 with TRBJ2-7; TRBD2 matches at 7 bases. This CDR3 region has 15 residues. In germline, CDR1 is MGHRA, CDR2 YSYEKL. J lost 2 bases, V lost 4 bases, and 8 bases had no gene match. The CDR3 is CASSRPLAGAYEQYF. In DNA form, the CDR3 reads TGCGCCAGCAGCCGACCCCTGGCGGGAGCCTACGAGCAGTACTTC.

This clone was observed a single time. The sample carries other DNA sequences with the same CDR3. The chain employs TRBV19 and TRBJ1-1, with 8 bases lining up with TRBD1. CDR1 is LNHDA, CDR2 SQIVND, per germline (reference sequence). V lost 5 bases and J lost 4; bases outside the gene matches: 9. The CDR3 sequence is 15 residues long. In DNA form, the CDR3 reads TGTGCCAGTAGTGAGGGCCAGGGGGCGCCCACTGAAGCTTTCTTT. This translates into CASSEGQGAPTEAFF.

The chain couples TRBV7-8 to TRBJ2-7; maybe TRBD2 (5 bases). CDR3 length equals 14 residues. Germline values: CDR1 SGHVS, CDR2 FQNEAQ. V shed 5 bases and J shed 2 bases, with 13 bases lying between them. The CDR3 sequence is CASSPPGFAYEQYF. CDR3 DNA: TGTGCCAGCAGCCCCCCGGGGTTCGCCTACGAGCAGTACTTC.

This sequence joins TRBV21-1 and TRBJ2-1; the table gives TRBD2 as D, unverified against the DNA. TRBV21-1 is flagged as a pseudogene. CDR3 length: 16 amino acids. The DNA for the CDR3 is TGTGCCAGCAGCAAGGGGACTAGCGGGAGAGGCAATGAGCAGTTCTTC. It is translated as CASSKGTSGRGNEQFF.

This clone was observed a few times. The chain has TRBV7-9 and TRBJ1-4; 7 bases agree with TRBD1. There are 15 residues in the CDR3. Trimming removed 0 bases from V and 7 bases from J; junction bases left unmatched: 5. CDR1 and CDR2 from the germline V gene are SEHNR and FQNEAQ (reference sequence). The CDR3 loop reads CASSLAGTGVEKLFF. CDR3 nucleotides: TGTGCCAGCAGCTTAGCGGGAACAGGGGTTGAAAAACTGTTTTTT.

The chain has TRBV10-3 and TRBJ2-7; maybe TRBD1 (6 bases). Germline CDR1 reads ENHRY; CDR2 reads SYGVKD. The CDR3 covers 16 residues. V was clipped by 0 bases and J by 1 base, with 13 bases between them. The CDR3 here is CAISESGIRGSYEQYF. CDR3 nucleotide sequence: TGTGCCATCAGTGAGTCGGGAATTAGGGGGTCCTACGAGCAGTACTTC.

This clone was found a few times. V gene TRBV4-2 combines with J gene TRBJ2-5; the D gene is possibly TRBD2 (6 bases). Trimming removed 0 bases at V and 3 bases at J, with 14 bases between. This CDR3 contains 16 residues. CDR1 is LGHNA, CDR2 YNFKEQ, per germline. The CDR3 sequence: CASSQDPGRREETQYF. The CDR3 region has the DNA TGTGCCAGCAGCCAAGATCCGGGGAGGAGGGAAGAGACCCAGTACTTC.

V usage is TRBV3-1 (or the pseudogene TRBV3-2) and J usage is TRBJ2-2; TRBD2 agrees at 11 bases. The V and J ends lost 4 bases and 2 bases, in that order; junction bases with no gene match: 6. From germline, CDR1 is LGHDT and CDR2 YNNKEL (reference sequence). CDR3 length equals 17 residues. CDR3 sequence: CASSPETSGVNTGELFF. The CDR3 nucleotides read TGTGCCAGCAGCCCCGAGACTAGCGGGGTAAACACCGGGGAGCTGTTTTTT.

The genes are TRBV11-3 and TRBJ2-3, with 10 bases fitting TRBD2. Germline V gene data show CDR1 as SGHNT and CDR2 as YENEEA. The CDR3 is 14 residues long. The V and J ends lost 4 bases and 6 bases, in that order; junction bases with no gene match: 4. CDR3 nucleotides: TGTGCCAGCAGCTCCGGACTAGCGGAGGATACGCAGTATTTT. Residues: CASSSGLAEDTQYF.

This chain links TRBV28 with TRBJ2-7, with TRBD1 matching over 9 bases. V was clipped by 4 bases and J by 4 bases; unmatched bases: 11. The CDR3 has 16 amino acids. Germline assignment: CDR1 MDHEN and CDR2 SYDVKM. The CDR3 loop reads CASSSIRQGDFYEQYF. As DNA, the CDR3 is TGTGCCAGCAGTTCCATACGACAGGGGGATTTTTACGAGCAGTACTTC.